A single sample is the source of the 21 T cell receptor beta chains below, sequenced in a study of PD-1 blockade in classical Hodgkin lymphoma. Each of the patients experienced relapse following autologous stem cell transplantation, and their brentuximab vedotin exposure differed. Sequencing used immunoSEQ multiplex PCR; TCRdb keeps in-frame clones, though not all of them. The sample consists of about 27,000 clones, around four fifths of them appearing once. This material consisted of peripheral blood mononuclear cells (PBMCs), taken before the second cycle of nivolumab. Source of these receptors: a human donor with classical Hodgkin lymphoma.

This chain joins TRBV4-2 and TRBJ2-7; D gene ambiguous. CDR3 size: 15 residues. V dropped 4 bases and J dropped 4 bases, with 17 bases sitting between them. Germline V gene data show CDR1 as LGHNA and CDR2 as YNFKEQ. CDR3 sequence (DNA): TGTGCCAGCAGCCCTTCTTCTGGCCAAGGATACGAGCAGTACTTC. Protein sequence: CASSPSSGQGYEQYF.

The chain recombines TRBV7-2 with TRBJ1-6; the D is unclear. The CDR3 has 17 residues. Per the germline V gene, CDR1 is SGHTA and CDR2 is FQGNSA. V was clipped by 4 bases and J by 6 bases, with 19 bases between them. The CDR3 loop reads CASSSPSQSASNSPLHF. The CDR3 nucleotides read TGTGCCAGCAGCTCCCCCTCGCAGTCTGCCTCTAATTCACCCCTCCACTTT.

The chain links TRBV5-8 to TRBJ1-4; no reliable D call. This CDR3 region has 16 residues. Germline values: CDR1 SGHTS, CDR2 YDEGEE. The V and J ends lost 0 bases and 3 bases respectively, with 12 bases between them. The CDR3 reads CASSLGVTVSNEKLFF. CDR3 nucleotides: TGTGCCAGCAGCTTGGGGGTTACGGTGTCTAATGAAAAACTGTTTTTT.

V and J are TRBV15 and TRBJ2-1; 14 bases line up with TRBD2. The germline gives CDR1 LNHNV, CDR2 YYDKDF (reference sequence). This CDR3 comprises 16 residues. V lost 3 bases, J lost 8 bases, and 6 bases stayed unmatched. The CDR3 nucleotides read TGTGCCACCAGCAGCCCTGGACTAGCGGGGGGTCATGAGCAGTTCTTC. It codes for CATSSPGLAGGHEQFF. The complete variable domain, with remaining parts taken from reference TRBV15 and TRBJ2-1, reads DAMVIQNPRYQVTQFGKPVTLSCSQTLNHNVMYWYQQKSSQAPKLLFHYYDKDFNNEADTPDNFQSRRPNTSFCFLDIRSPGLGDTAMYLCATSSPGLAGGHEQFFGPGTRLTVL.

This clone was seen a single time. The chain joins TRBV5-1 to TRBJ2-3; the match to TRBD1 covers 8 bases. Germline V gene data show CDR1 as SGHRS and CDR2 as YFSETQ. CDR3 size: 17 residues. V gave up 3 bases and J gave up 4 bases; unmatched junction bases: 13. Written as DNA, the CDR3 is TGCGCCAGCAGCTCTGGACAGGGAGCTTCGGGCGCAGATACGCAGTATTTT. Translated: CASSSGQGASGADTQYF.

The rearrangement links TRBV21-1 to TRBJ1-6. TRBV21-1 is given as a pseudogene. The CDR3 length is 21 residues. The CDR3 DNA reads TGTGCCAGCAGCAAAGTTTCAGAGTGCGGGTGGGGAAGCTCCTATAATTCACCCCTCCACTTT. Residues: CASSKVSECGWGSSYNSPLHF.

The gene calls are TRBV6-5 and TRBJ1-1, with D perhaps matching TRBD1 (5 bases). This CDR3 contains 13 residues. Germline CDR1 and CDR2: MNHEY and SVGAGI. V lost 0 bases to trimming and J lost 6 bases, with 8 bases between them. The CDR3 sequence is CASSYSGGSEAFF. The CDR3 DNA is TGTGCCAGCAGTTACTCCGGGGGGTCTGAAGCTTTCTTT.

The CDR3 region is CASSSPHQPQHF. The CDR3 coding sequence is TGTGCCAGCAGCTCGCCTCATCAGCCCCAGCATTTT. This chain links TRBV7-6 with TRBJ1-5; D not resolved. V lost 4 bases to trimming and J lost 5 bases, with 6 bases between them. The CDR3 has 12 residues. Germline V gives CDR1 SGHVS, CDR2 FNYEAQ.

This rearrangement joins TRBV7-6 to TRBJ2-2; D remains unclear. With 7 bases removed from V and 7 bases from J, the gap between germline ends came to 10 bases. Germline V gives CDR1 SGHVS, CDR2 FNYEAQ. The CDR3 is 12 amino acids. The CDR3: CASIPMVGELFF. The CDR3 bases are TGTGCCAGCATTCCTATGGTCGGGGAGCTGTTTTTT.

This chain uses TRBV5-1 with TRBJ1-6, with TRBD1 matching 7 bases. CDR3 length equals 16 residues. Germline V gene sequence: CDR1 SGHRS, CDR2 YFSETQ. J was trimmed by 7 bases and V by 3 bases; bases with no gene match: 10. Here the CDR3 DNA reads TGCGCCAGCAGCTGGCGTTCCGGGACAGACAATTCACCCCTCCACTTT. Translation: CASSWRSGTDNSPLHF.

This chain uses TRBV4-2 with TRBJ2-3; a possible D gene is TRBD1 (6 bases). Germline V gives CDR1 LGHNA, CDR2 YNFKEQ. V was shortened by 3 bases and J by 0 bases, with 16 bases between the two germline ends. The CDR3 totals 17 residues. This CDR3 is CASSQDSQNPSTDTQYF. CDR3 coding DNA: TGTGCCAGCAGCCAGGACAGTCAGAACCCTAGCACAGATACGCAGTATTTT.

CDR3 residues: CASSPNSGVTEAFF. The CDR3 nucleotides are TGTGCCAGCAGCCCCAACTCAGGGGTCACTGAAGCTTTCTTT. The rearrangement links TRBV7-6 to TRBJ1-1, with D perhaps TRBD1 (6 bases). Germline loops: CDR1 SGHVS, CDR2 FNYEAQ. The V end lost 5 bases, the J end lost 4 bases, and 14 bases lay between the germline ends. The CDR3 length is 14 residues.

This chain connects TRBV7-9 to TRBJ1-4; no clear D gene. CDR3 length: 16 residues. V dropped 0 bases and J dropped 5 bases, with 13 bases sitting between them. CDR1 is SEHNR and CDR2 is FQNEAQ in the germline V gene (reference sequence). CDR3 sequence: CASSLALGVLNEKLFF. The CDR3 region has the DNA TGTGCCAGCAGCTTAGCATTAGGTGTACTAAATGAAAAACTGTTTTTT.

The chain has TRBV30 and TRBJ1-5; TRBD1 matches at 8 bases. The CDR3 sequence is 14 residues long. V lost 2 bases and J lost 4; bases outside the gene matches: 4. Germline loops: CDR1 GTSNPN, CDR2 SVGIG (reference sequence). This CDR3 is CAWSRGQGNQPQHF. CDR3 DNA sequence: TGTGCCTGGAGTAGAGGACAGGGTAATCAGCCCCAGCATTTT.

This chain connects TRBV19 to TRBJ1-2; D is unresolved. V shed 1 base and J shed 4 bases, with 10 bases lying between them. Germline-derived CDR1 and CDR2 are LNHDA and SQIVND (reference sequence). The CDR3 sequence is 14 residues long. The CDR3 coding sequence is TGTGCCAGTAGTATAGCAGGCGGGCCCTATGGCTACACCTTC. As protein: CASSIAGGPYGYTF.

The J gene is TRBJ1-4, the V gene TRBV2; no clear D gene. This CDR3 comprises 13 residues. Looked up from germline, CDR1 is SNHLY and CDR2 is FYNNEI. V shed 3 bases and J shed 6 bases, with 8 bases lying between them. The CDR3 nucleotides read TGTGCCAGCAGTGACCGTATTCATGAAAAACTGTTTTTT. This encodes CASSDRIHEKLFF. Variable domain in full (rest from reference TRBV2 and TRBJ1-4): EPEVTQTPSHQVTQMGQEVILRCVPISNHLYFYWYRQILGQKVEFLVSFYNNEISEKSEIFDDQFSVERPDGSNFTLKIRSTKLEDSAMYFCASSDRIHEKLFFGSGTQLSVL.

This rearrangement joins TRBV7-2 to TRBJ1-1, with D possibly TRBD1 on 5 matching bases. Germline V CDR1 and CDR2: SGHTA, FQGNSA. With 4 bases removed from V and 3 bases from J, the gap between germline ends came to 9 bases. CDR3 length: 13 residues. The CDR3 sequence is CASSYGGDTEAFF. For the CDR3, the DNA is TGTGCCAGCAGCTACGGGGGGGACACTGAAGCTTTCTTT.

This chain links TRBV5-1 with TRBJ1-2; D is undetermined. The CDR3 totals 13 residues. Trimming took off 2 bases at V and 4 bases at J, with 9 bases between the two ends. Per the germline V gene, CDR1 is SGHRS and CDR2 is YFSETQ. CDR3 DNA sequence: TGCGCCAGCAGCTTTGACCCTACCTATGGCTACACCTTC. It translates to CASSFDPTYGYTF.

This clone turned up a few times. This chain's CDR3 is CASSSEVDTQYF. The CDR3, as DNA: TGCGCCAGCAGCTCCGAGGTGGATACGCAGTATTTT. This chain connects TRBV5-1 to TRBJ2-3; D remains ambiguous. CDR3 size: 12 residues. Looked up from germline, CDR1 is SGHRS and CDR2 is YFSETQ. The V end lost 3 bases, the J end lost 6 bases, and 8 bases lay between the germline ends.

The chain joins TRBV7-9 to TRBJ2-1, with D tentatively TRBD2 (6 bases). V lost 3 bases and J lost 1, with 10 bases in between. Germline V CDR1 and CDR2: SEHNR, FQNEAQ (reference sequence). This CDR3 is 15 amino acids long. Here the CDR3 DNA reads TGTGCCAGCAGCTTTGATGGGGGGTCCTACAATGAGCAGTTCTTC. This translates into CASSFDGGSYNEQFF.

Regarding this clone: Relative to the germline gene, one junction end is altered; a read error may explain this. The chain couples TRBV7-9 to TRBJ2-7, with 8 bases that match TRBD2. The CDR3 runs to 15 residues. The germline CDR1 and CDR2 sequences are SEHNR and FQNEAQ (reference sequence). Here the CDR3 DNA reads TGTGCCAGCAGCTTAGGGTTAGCGGGGCCCCACCGACGGCACTTC. Amino acid sequence: CASSLGLAGPHRRHF.